These 21 T cell receptor beta chains originate from one sample sequenced in a study of T cell repertoires in cytomegalovirus infection. TCRdb itself ran the reads through MiXCR, one entry per CDR3 protein. The data contain fewer than 550,000 distinct CDR3 sequences, 15% to 20% of them seen just once; the ten biggest clones take up 20% to 30%. The sequenced sample consisted of CD8+ T cells from PBMCs. The receptors here all came from a human donor in good health (CMV status not recorded). Some clones in this sample may be carry-over from other donors' samples.

The chain recombines TRBV19 with TRBJ1-3; the match to TRBD1 covers 7 bases. CDR3 length: 13 residues. J was trimmed by 1 base and V by 9 bases; bases with no gene match: 3. CDR1 is LNHDA, CDR2 SQIVND, per germline (reference sequence). CDR3 nucleotides: TGTGCCAGCCTACAGGGGTCTGGAAACACCATATATTTT. This sequence encodes CASLQGSGNTIYF.

This clonotype was counted ten times or more. This chain connects TRBV7-9 to TRBJ1-3; D gene ambiguous. Germline V gives CDR1 SEHNR, CDR2 FQNEAQ (reference sequence). CDR3 length: 13 amino acids. The CDR3 reads CALEGSSGNTIYF. CDR3 DNA sequence: TGTGCGCTCGAAGGGAGCTCTGGAAACACCATATATTTT.

This clonotype has ten or more counts. CDR3 bases: TGTGCCAGCAGTGAGTCGGGGTACTACGAGCAGTACTTC. As protein: CASSESGYYEQYF. The chain joins TRBV6-1 to TRBJ2-7; D might be TRBD2 (5 bases). The CDR3 is made up of 13 amino acids. Germline loops: CDR1 MNHNS, CDR2 SASEGT. V shed 3 bases and J shed 3 bases, with 9 bases lying between them.

This clonotype showed up many times. The DNA for the CDR3 is TGTGCCAGCAGCTTAGATTTGGCAGACTATGGCTACACCTTC. Translating gives CASSLDLADYGYTF. V and J are TRBV11-2 and TRBJ1-2; no clear D. Germline CDR1 is SGHAT and CDR2 is FQNNGV. The CDR3 contains 14 residues. The V end lost 0 bases, the J end lost 3 bases, and 8 bases lay between the germline ends.

This chain joins TRBV14 and TRBJ2-1; D not resolved. The CDR3 has 11 residues. Germline CDR1 SGHDN, CDR2 FVKESK. V shed 2 bases and J shed 10 bases, with 6 bases lying between them. The CDR3 sequence: CASSQFKEQFF. CDR3 DNA sequence: TGTGCCAGCAGCCAATTCAAAGAGCAGTTCTTC.

This clonotype has at least ten counts. V gene TRBV5-5 combines with J gene TRBJ2-3, with TRBD1 identical over 8 bases. J gave up 5 bases and V 1 base, and 9 bases lay outside the gene matches. Germline V gives CDR1 SGHKS, CDR2 YYEKEE (reference sequence). The CDR3 has 16 amino acids. The CDR3 region has the DNA TGTGCCAGCAGCTTGTACAGGGGGTCGAAGGGAGATACGCAGTATTTT. Residues: CASSLYRGSKGDTQYF.

A remark on this clonotype: A much larger clone differs from this one at a single base, so this may be a read error. V gene TRBV6-2 or TRBV6-3 combines with J gene TRBJ2-5; the D is unclear. Germline V lookup: CDR1 MNHEY, CDR2 SVGEGT. Trimming left V 8 bases short and J 1 base short, with 11 bases between. CDR3 length: 13 amino acids. The CDR3 here is CASGRAAQETQYF. CDR3 coding DNA: TGTGCCAGCGGAAGGGCAGCCCAAGAGACCCAGTACTTC.

The sample holds a few counts of this clonotype. The CDR3 sequence: CASSETGYGYTF. In DNA form, the CDR3 reads TGTGCCAGCTCCGAAACGGGGTATGGCTACACCTTC. The J gene is TRBJ1-2, the V gene TRBV18; D not resolved. CDR1 is KGHSH and CDR2 is LQKENI in the germline V gene. CDR3 size: 12 residues. Trimming took off 6 bases at V and 5 bases at J, with 10 bases between the two ends.

At least ten counts were recorded for this clonotype. The chain recombines TRBV4-1 with TRBJ2-1; perhaps TRBD1 as D (5 bases). Germline V CDR1 and CDR2: MGHRA, YSYEKL. The V end was cut by 9 bases, the J end by 7 bases, with 16 bases between. This CDR3 spans 13 amino acids. The DNA of the CDR3 is TGCGCCAGTGCCCCGGACAACAGGAATGAGCAGTTCTTC. This translates into CASAPDNRNEQFF.

To note about this clonotype: One end of the junction does not line up with germline, which may come from a read error. In nucleotides, the CDR3 is TGTGCCAGCAGCTCTCACCTCCAAGGTGTAGGGACTGAAGATTTCTTT. Translation: CASSSHLQGVGTEDFF. This sequence joins TRBV7-6 and TRBJ1-1, with D perhaps TRBD1 (5 bases). The germline gives CDR1 SGHVS, CDR2 FNYEAQ. CDR3 length: 16 amino acids.

The chain is built from TRBV5-1 and TRBJ2-2; unclear D gene. V was shortened by 0 bases and J by 0 bases, with 18 bases between the two germline ends. The germline V gene encodes CDR1 SGHRS and CDR2 YFSETQ. The CDR3 consists of 19 residues. CDR3 in DNA: TGCGCCAGCAGCTTGGCCGTCAGCTTCGGCAAGTCGAACACCGGGGAGCTGTTTTTT. Translation: CASSLAVSFGKSNTGELFF.

This clonotype was detected many times. The CDR3 bases are TGTGCCAGCAGCCAAGACCACGAGCAGTACTTC. This sequence encodes CASSQDHEQYF. The J gene is TRBJ2-7, the V gene TRBV3-1; D call uncertain. The CDR3 covers 11 residues. Germline V gene lookup returns CDR1 LGHDT and CDR2 YNNKEL (reference sequence). V lost 0 bases, J lost 5 bases, and 2 bases lay in between.

The sample holds a few counts of this clonotype. CDR3 in DNA: TGCAGTGCTAGAGGACGACTAGCGAATTCCTACGAGCAGTACTTC. Encoded protein: CSARGRLANSYEQYF. The chain has TRBV20-1 and TRBJ2-7; 8 bases map to TRBD2. The length of the CDR3 is 15 residues. CDR1 DFQATT and CDR2 SNEGSKA come from the germline V gene (reference sequence). Trimming cost V 1 base and J 1 base; bases outside gene matches: 6.

This clonotype was seen repeatedly, ten times or more. The chain joins TRBV28 to TRBJ1-1; D perhaps matches TRBD1 (5 bases). The length of the CDR3 is 16 residues. Trimming took off 6 bases at V and 0 bases at J, with 17 bases between the two ends. Germline loops: CDR1 MDHEN, CDR2 SYDVKM. CDR3 sequence (DNA): TGTGCCAGCAGCCGGGTAGAAGGGGCCCTGAACACTGAAGCTTTCTTT. Translated, it gives CASSRVEGALNTEAFF.

V and J are TRBV20-1 and TRBJ2-2; D possibly corresponds to TRBD2 (6 bases). This CDR3 is built from 14 residues. The V gene's germline CDR1 is DFQATT and CDR2 SNEGSKA (reference sequence). V lost 2 bases to trimming and J lost 4 bases, with 11 bases between them. The CDR3 spells CSARRREATGELFF. For the CDR3, the DNA is TGCAGTGCTAGAAGGAGGGAGGCCACCGGGGAGCTGTTTTTT.

There are a few counts of this clonotype. A read error is likely, as this CDR3 ends without the conserved phenylalanine or tryptophan. V usage is TRBV27 and J usage is TRBJ2-1, with 9 positions matching TRBD2. Germline V gene lookup returns CDR1 MNHEY and CDR2 SMNVEV (reference sequence). Trimming cost V 7 bases and J 3 bases; bases outside gene matches: 10. The CDR3 has 16 amino acids. The CDR3 nucleotides read TGTGCCAGCACCTATTCTAGCGGGACTGTCTACAATGAGCAGTTCTTA. Encoded protein: CASTYSSGTVYNEQFL.

This clonotype appeared many times. The chain carries TRBV7-6 and TRBJ2-5, with D unresolved. This CDR3 contains 15 residues. Trimming left V 1 base short and J 2 bases short, with 11 bases between. The germline CDR1 and CDR2 sequences are SGHVS and FNYEAQ. DNA for the CDR3: TGTGCCAGCAGCTTAGGGTTGGACCCACAAGAGACCCAGTACTTC. Protein sequence: CASSLGLDPQETQYF.

The J gene is TRBJ2-2, the V gene TRBV9; D gene ambiguous. V was shortened by 0 bases and J by 1 base, with 4 bases between the two germline ends. In germline, CDR1 is SGDLS, CDR2 YYNGEE. The CDR3 length is 14 residues. The CDR3 here is CASSVGQNTGELFF. For the CDR3, the DNA is TGTGCCAGCAGCGTAGGGCAGAACACCGGGGAGCTGTTTTTT.

This clonotype was recorded only once. V usage is TRBV19 and J usage is TRBJ2-3; 12 bases fit TRBD2. The CDR3 sequence is 16 residues long. Germline trimming cut 9 bases from V and 0 bases from J; bases unmatched to any gene: 7. Germline CDR1 is LNHDA and CDR2 is SQIVND (reference sequence). The CDR3 protein is CARKVTSGGSTDTQYF. The CDR3 DNA sequence: TGTGCCAGAAAAGTTACTAGCGGGGGGAGCACAGATACGCAGTATTTT. Variable domain in full (rest from reference TRBV19 and TRBJ2-3): DGGITQSPKYLFRKEGQNVTLSCEQNLNHDAMYWYRQDPGQGLRLIYYSQIVNDFQKGDIAEGYSVSREKKESFPLTVTSAQKNPTAFYLCARKVTSGGSTDTQYFGPGTRLTVL.

This chain uses TRBV29-1 with TRBJ1-2; D is ambiguous. This CDR3 has 17 amino acids. CDR1 and CDR2 (germline): SQVTM, ANQGSEA. V shed 2 bases and J shed 3 bases, with 22 bases lying between them. The CDR3 reads CSVEKVADGNEHYGYTF. The CDR3 DNA follows: TGCAGCGTTGAAAAGGTGGCGGACGGAAACGAGCACTATGGCTACACCTTC.

V usage is TRBV27 and J usage is TRBJ1-1, with 7 bases lining up with TRBD1. J gave up 5 bases and V 4 bases, and 7 bases lay outside the gene matches. Germline CDR1 is MNHEY and CDR2 is SMNVEV (reference sequence). The CDR3 length is 14 residues. This chain's CDR3 is CASSSDRRRTEAFF. The DNA for the CDR3 is TGTGCCAGCAGTTCGGACAGGAGAAGGACTGAAGCTTTCTTT.